Listed below are T cell receptor beta chains from one sample, sequenced in a study of T cells in Graves' hyperthyroidism and ophthalmopathy. TCRdb re-called the multiplex PCR reads with MiXCR, one entry per CDR3 protein. The profile covers over 450,000 distinct CDR3 sequences, with 17% appearing a single time and 15% to 20% taken by the ten largest. Sequenced sample: blood. The receptors were gathered from a woman aged 18-29 years with Graves' ophthalmopathy. Each CDR3 is given with its conserved first and last residue.

>TRBV18|TRBJ1-1
CASSRQRYEAFF
>TRBV29-1|TRBJ2-2
CSVEVVTSGKVTGELFF
>TRBV7-3|TRBJ2-5
CASSLYGTEETQYF
>TRBV19|TRBJ1-1
CARSLNTEAFF
>TRBV5-1|TRBJ1-3
CASSTGQGRNGNTIYF
>TRBV2|TRBJ1-5
CASSEGVPSNQPQHF
>TRBV29-1|TRBJ2-7
CSVGHSNINSYEQYF
>TRBV14|TRBJ2-5
CASEEPGLAGQETQYF
>TRBV3-1|TRBJ2-7
CASSQEWTTYEQYF
>TRBV13|TRBJ1-1
CASSPPDRGPTEAFF
>TRBV24-1|TRBJ2-1
CATTDPGQGAYEQFF
>TRBV7-9|TRBJ2-5
CASSLVPGHQRTQYF
>TRBV28|TRBJ1-2
CASILGPGGYDGYTF
>TRBV19|TRBJ2-1
CASSRNLRESYNEQFF
>TRBV11-3|TRBJ2-6
CASSSGWGDAGANVLTF
>TRBV28|TRBJ2-3
CASSLSRTGGADTQYF
>TRBV11-2|TRBJ2-7
CASSLYRDYSYEQYF
>TRBV12-3/TRBV12-4|TRBJ1-6
CASSLTVTSPLHF
>TRBV7-9|TRBJ2-1
CASSLGTGDYNEQFF
>TRBV6-1|TRBJ1-1
CASSTRQGNTEAFF
>TRBV10-2|TRBJ2-7
CAIRDRNSYEQYF
>TRBV11-1|TRBJ2-1
CASSWTSGTGEQFF
>TRBV12-3/TRBV12-4|TRBJ2-3
CASSLGSSGRSGDTQYF
>TRBV28|TRBJ1-1
CASRGQVEAFF
>TRBV5-1|TRBJ2-7
CASSSSTGVGYEQYF
>TRBV20-1|TRBJ1-5
CSASPRQPQHF
>TRBV30|TRBJ2-3
CAWSVLVAGITDTQYF
>TRBV20-1|TRBJ1-6
CSATPTIPGTGRSPLHF
>TRBV7-6|TRBJ2-7
CASSLAPTGFYEQYF
>TRBV7-3|TRBJ2-2
CASSQDELVDTGELFF
>TRBV4-3|TRBJ2-3
CASSQDLGSDTQYF
>TRBV29-1|TRBJ2-7
CSVLGEHGLAEAYEQYF
>TRBV20-1|TRBJ2-1
CSARDLTGSYNEQFF
>TRBV20-1|TRBJ2-1
CSARTSGGSSSYNEQFF
>TRBV20-1|TRBJ1-1
CSARQFASRIGNTEAFF
>TRBV6-1|TRBJ1-2
CASSLISGTGGPRYGYTF
>TRBV7-9|TRBJ2-5
CASSFGGDGQETQYF
>TRBV6-1|TRBJ1-1
CASSDPGGIINTEAFF
>TRBV7-2|TRBJ1-2
CASSSDSYGYTF
>TRBV6-8|TRBJ1-1
CASIEAFF